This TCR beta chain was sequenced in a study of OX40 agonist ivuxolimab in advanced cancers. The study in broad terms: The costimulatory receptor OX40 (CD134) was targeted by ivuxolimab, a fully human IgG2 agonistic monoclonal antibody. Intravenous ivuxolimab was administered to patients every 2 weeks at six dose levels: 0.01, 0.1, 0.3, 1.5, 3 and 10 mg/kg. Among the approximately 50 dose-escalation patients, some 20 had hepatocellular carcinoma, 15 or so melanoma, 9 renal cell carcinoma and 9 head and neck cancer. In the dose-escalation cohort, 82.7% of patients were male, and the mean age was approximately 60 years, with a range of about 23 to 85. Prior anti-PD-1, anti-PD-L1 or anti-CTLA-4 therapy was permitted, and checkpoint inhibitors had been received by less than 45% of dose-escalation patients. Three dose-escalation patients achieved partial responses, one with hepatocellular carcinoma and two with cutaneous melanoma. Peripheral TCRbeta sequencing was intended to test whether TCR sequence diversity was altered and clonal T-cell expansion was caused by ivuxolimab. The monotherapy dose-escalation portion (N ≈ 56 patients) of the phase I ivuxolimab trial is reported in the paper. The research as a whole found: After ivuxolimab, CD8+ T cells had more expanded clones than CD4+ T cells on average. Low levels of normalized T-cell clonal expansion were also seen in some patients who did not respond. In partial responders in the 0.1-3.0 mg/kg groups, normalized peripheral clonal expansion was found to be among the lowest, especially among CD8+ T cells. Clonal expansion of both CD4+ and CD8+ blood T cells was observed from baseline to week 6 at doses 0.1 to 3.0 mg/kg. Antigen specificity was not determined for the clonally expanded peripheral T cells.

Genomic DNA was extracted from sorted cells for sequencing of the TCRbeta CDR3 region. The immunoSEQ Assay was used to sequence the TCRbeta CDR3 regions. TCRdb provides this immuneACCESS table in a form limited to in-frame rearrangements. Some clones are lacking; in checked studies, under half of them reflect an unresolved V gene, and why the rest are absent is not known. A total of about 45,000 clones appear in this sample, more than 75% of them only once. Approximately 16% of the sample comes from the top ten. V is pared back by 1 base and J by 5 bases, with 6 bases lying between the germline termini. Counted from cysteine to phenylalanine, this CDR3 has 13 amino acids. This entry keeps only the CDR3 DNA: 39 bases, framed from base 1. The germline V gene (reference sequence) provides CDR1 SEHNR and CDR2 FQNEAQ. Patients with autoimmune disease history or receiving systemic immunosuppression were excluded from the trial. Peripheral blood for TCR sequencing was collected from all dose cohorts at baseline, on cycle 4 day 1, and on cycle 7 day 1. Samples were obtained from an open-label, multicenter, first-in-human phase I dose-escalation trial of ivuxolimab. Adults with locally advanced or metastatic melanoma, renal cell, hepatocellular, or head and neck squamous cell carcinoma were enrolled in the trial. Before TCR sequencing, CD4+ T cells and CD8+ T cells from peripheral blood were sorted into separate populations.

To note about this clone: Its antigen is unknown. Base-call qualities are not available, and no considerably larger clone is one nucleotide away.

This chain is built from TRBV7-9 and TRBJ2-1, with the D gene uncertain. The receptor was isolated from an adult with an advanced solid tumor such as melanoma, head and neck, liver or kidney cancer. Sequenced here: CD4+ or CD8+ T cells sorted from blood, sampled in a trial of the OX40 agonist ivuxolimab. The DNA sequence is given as TGTGCCAGCAGCTTAGGGGCTGACAATGAGCAGTTCTTC. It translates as CASSLGADNEQFF.